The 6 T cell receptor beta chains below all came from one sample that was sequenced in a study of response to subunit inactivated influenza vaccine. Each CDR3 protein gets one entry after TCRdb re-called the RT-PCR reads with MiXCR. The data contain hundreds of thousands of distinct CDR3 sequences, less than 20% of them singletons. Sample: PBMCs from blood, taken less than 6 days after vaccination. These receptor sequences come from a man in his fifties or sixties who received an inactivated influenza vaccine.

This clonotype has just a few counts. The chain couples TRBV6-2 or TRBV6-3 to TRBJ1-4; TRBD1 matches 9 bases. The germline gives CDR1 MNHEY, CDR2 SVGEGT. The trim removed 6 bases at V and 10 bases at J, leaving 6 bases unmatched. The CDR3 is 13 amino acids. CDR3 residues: CASRRQGEGKLFF. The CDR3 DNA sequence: TGTGCCAGCAGACGACAGGGGGAAGGAAAACTGTTTTTT.

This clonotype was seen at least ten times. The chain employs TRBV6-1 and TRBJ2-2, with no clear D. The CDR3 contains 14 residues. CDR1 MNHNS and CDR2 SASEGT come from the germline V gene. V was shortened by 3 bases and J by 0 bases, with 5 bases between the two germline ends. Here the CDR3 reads CASSDPANTGELFF. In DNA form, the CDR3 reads TGTGCCAGCAGTGATCCGGCGAACACCGGGGAGCTGTTTTTT.

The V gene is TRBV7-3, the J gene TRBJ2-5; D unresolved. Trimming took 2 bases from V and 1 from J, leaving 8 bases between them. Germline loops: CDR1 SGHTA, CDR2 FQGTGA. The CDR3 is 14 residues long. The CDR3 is CASSLGPGQETQYF. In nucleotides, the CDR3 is TGTGCCAGCAGCTTAGGACCGGGCCAAGAGACCCAGTACTTC. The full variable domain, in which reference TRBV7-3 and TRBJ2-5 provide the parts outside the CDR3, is GAGVSQTPSNKVTEKGKYVELRCDPISGHTALYWYRQSLGQGPEFLIYFQGTGAADDSGLPNDRFFAVRPEGSVSTLKIQRTERGDSAVYLCASSLGPGQETQYFGPGTRLLVL.

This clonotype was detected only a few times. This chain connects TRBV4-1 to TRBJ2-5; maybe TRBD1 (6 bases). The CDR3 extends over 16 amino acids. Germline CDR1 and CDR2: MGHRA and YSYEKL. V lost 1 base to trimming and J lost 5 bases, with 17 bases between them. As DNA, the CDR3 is TGCGCCAGCAGCCAAGGAACAGGGTCAAGACCGGAGACCCAGTACTTC. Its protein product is CASSQGTGSRPETQYF.

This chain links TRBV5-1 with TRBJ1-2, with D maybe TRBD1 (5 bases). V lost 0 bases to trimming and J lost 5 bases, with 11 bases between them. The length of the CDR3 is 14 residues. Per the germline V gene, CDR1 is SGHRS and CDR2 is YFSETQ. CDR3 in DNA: TGCGCCAGCAGCTTGGCCCAGGGACCATATGGCTACACCTTC. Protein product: CASSLAQGPYGYTF.

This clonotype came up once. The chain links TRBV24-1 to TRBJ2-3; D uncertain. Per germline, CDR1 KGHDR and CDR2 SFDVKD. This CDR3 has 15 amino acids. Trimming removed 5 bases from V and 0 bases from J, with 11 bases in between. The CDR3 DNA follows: TGTGCCACCAGTGCTTGGGTAGCTAGCACAGATACGCAGTATTTT. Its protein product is CATSAWVASTDTQYF.